The rows below give T cell receptor beta chains drawn from one sample of a study of CD8+CD57+ T cells in acquired aplastic anemia. Via MiXCR, TCRdb re-called the reads, giving one row per CDR3 protein. The table has 200,000 to 300,000 distinct CDR3 sequences, around half seen once. Sequences were obtained from sorted CD4+, CD8+, or CD8+CD57+ T cells (not recorded which) from PBMCs. These receptors originate from a human donor with aplastic anemia. The CDR3 runs from the conserved cysteine through the conserved F or W. Each record gives: J gene, CDR3 length, D gene, V gene, clone size, CDR3 DNA, CDR3 protein. The D gene is left open where the match is weak. Size is stated for part of the rows, as once, few or many counts, or as a class when the clone is expanded.

TRBJ2-7 | 16 | NA | TRBV28 | many | TGTGCCAGCAGTGCCTACGGAACAGGGTTGGCCTACGAGCAGTACTTC | CASSAYGTGLAYEQYF
TRBJ2-1 | 13 | TRBD2 | TRBV20-1 | many | TGCAGTGCCCGCGGGAGCACCGACAATGAGCAGTTCTTC | CSARGSTDNEQFF
TRBJ2-5 | 17 | TRBD1 | TRBV19 | many | TGTGCCAGTAGTACAATAACCGGGACAGGCACCCAAGAGACCCAGTACTTC | CASSTITGTGTQETQYF
TRBJ2-7 | 13 | NA | TRBV6-1 | NA | TGTGCCAGCAGTGTAAACAGTGGTTACGAGCAGTACTTC | CASSVNSGYEQYF
TRBJ1-6 | 13 | NA | TRBV14 | NA | TGTGCCAGCAGCCAAGTTGGGCGTCCTTCCCTCCACTTT | CASSQVGRPSLHF
TRBJ2-2 | 14 | NA | TRBV5-1 | many | TGCGCCAGCAGCTTGGAGGGGTCGGCCGGGGAGCTGTTTTTT | CASSLEGSAGELFF
TRBJ2-7 | 14 | NA | TRBV6-5 | many | TGTGCCAGCAGTTACGTGCAGGGTAACTACGAGCAGTACTTC | CASSYVQGNYEQYF
TRBJ1-6 | 14 | TRBD1 | TRBV20-1 | few | TGCAGTGCTAGCTTCGGGACAGACAGTTCACCCCTCCACTTT | CSASFGTDSSPLHF
TRBJ1-2 | 14 | TRBD1 | TRBV29-1 | NA | TGCAGCGTTGAAGTTCAGGGGGCTAACTATGGCTACACCTTC | CSVEVQGANYGYTF
TRBJ2-2 | 16 | NA | TRBV7-8 | NA | TGTGCCAGCAGCTTAGTAGGGCCTAGTGGGACCGGGGAGCTGTTTTTT | CASSLVGPSGTGELFF
TRBJ1-4 | 16 | NA | TRBV7-9 | NA | TGTGCCAGCAGCTCCCTCGGATCTTTTTCCCCTGAAAAACTGTTTTTT | CASSSLGSFSPEKLFF
TRBJ2-3 | 15 | TRBD2 | TRBV7-8 | many | TGTGCCAGCAGCTTAGCGAGCGGGGGCACAGATACGCAGTATTTT | CASSLASGGTDTQYF
TRBJ2-5 | 17 | NA | TRBV9 | many | TGTGCCAGCAGCGTTAATGGCACTGGGGCCAGTTCGGAGACCCAGTACTTC | CASSVNGTGASSETQYF
TRBJ2-7 | 14 | TRBD1 | TRBV6-5 | NA | TGTGCCAGCAGACCCGGGACAGGGTCGTACGAGCAGCACTTC | CASRPGTGSYEQHF
TRBJ2-1 | 15 | NA | TRBV6-5 | many | TGTGCCAGCAGTTACTCAGCATCGGGCCACAATGAGCAGTTCTTC | CASSYSASGHNEQFF
TRBJ2-5 | 14 | TRBD2 | TRBV27 | NA | TGTGCCAGCAGTAAGACTAGCGGGGGAGAGACCCAGTACTTC | CASSKTSGGETQYF
TRBJ2-2 | 16 | TRBD2 | TRBV14 | many | TGTGCCAGCAGCCATGGTAGCGGGAGGTGGACCGGGGAGCTGTTTTTT | CASSHGSGRWTGELFF
TRBJ1-1 | 14 | TRBD1 | TRBV12-5 | NA | TGTGCTAGTGGCCCCGCCAGGGGGGGGATCGGAGCTTTCTTT | CASGPARGGIGAFF
TRBJ2-3 | 14 | NA | TRBV29-1 | many | TGCAGCGGAGAAGGTTGGCAAGGAACAGATACGCAGTATTTT | CSGEGWQGTDTQYF
TRBJ1-2 | 13 | NA | TRBV19 | NA | TGTGCCAGTAGTATTAAGGATATCAGAGACTACACCTTC | CASSIKDIRDYTF
TRBJ2-7 | 13 | NA | TRBV4-3 | many | TGCGCCAGCAGCCAAGCTAAAGGGGCCGAGCAGTACTTC | CASSQAKGAEQYF
TRBJ1-1 | 15 | NA | TRBV12-5 | NA | TGTGCCAGCAGCATGGGACTAGCGGGAGATAGTGAAGCTTTCTTT | CASSMGLAGDSEAFF
TRBJ2-7 | 12 | NA | TRBV2 | many | TGTGCCATCGTACGACAGAACTACGAGCAGTACTTC | CAIVRQNYEQYF
TRBJ1-1 | 15 | NA | TRBV24-1 | once | TGTGCCACCAGTGACCCTAAGGACCCGAACACTGAAGCTTTCTTT | CATSDPKDPNTEAFF
TRBJ2-7 | 15 | TRBD2 | TRBV7-8 | NA | TGTGCCAGCAGCGCCCCTAGCGGGGGGGACTACGAGCAGTACTTC | CASSAPSGGDYEQYF
TRBJ1-6 | 14 | NA | TRBV15 | NA | TGTGCCACCAGCAGAGAGGAAGGGGATTCACCCCTCCACTTT | CATSREEGDSPLHF
TRBJ2-3 | 14 | NA | TRBV3-1 | few | TGTGCCAGCAGCCAAGATCGAAGTTCAGATATGCAGTATTTT | CASSQDRSSDMQYF
TRBJ2-3 | 14 | TRBD2 | TRBV7-3 | NA | TGTGCCAGCAGTAAAGCGGGAAGAGGGGATACGCAGTATTTT | CASSKAGRGDTQYF
TRBJ2-2 | 17 | TRBD1 | TRBV5-1 | few | TGCGCCAGCAAAGACCCGGACAGGGTTGGGGAATTCGGGGAGCTGTTTTTT | CASKDPDRVGEFGELFF
TRBJ1-1 | 14 | NA | TRBV4-1 | many | TGCGCCAGCAGCCAGGAACCACGTAACACTGAAGCTTTCTTT | CASSQEPRNTEAFF
TRBJ2-2 | 15 | TRBD2 | TRBV7-9 | many | TGTGCCAGCAGCCCAGCGGGAACGAACACCGGGGAGCTGTTTTTT | CASSPAGTNTGELFF
TRBJ1-2 | 14 | NA | TRBV20-1 | NA | TGCAGTGCTAGACAGGGGAAGAGTAACTATGGCTACACCTTC | CSARQGKSNYGYTF
TRBJ2-7 | 16 | NA | TRBV15 | NA | TGTGCCACCAGCAGAGATCTTTCAGCGGATGGCTACGAGCAGTACTTC | CATSRDLSADGYEQYF
TRBJ2-7 | 13 | NA | TRBV10-3 | NA | TGTGCCATCAGTCAGGGGAGTCGGTACGAGCAGTACTTC | CAISQGSRYEQYF
TRBJ1-1 | 15 | TRBD1 | TRBV6-4 | NA | TGTGCCAGCGCCGGGACAGGGGTTTGGGGCACTGAAGCTTTCTTT | CASAGTGVWGTEAFF
TRBJ2-7 | 13 | NA | TRBV7-3 | few | TGTGCCAGCAGCTTAATCCCGAGGGACGAGCAGTACTTC | CASSLIPRDEQYF
TRBJ2-2 | 17 | NA | TRBV27 | NA | TGTGCCAGCAGTTTAGACGGGAAATCTTATGGGACCGGGGAGCTGTTTTTT | CASSLDGKSYGTGELFF
TRBJ2-3 | 14 | NA | TRBV20-1 | NA | TGCAGTGCTGAGTGGGACCCCAGCACAGATACGCAGTATTTT | CSAEWDPSTDTQYF
TRBJ1-1 | 13 | NA | TRBV7-6 | many | TGTGCCAGCAGTCCCGGACTGAACACTGAAGCTTTCTTT | CASSPGLNTEAFF
TRBJ2-6 | 15 | NA | TRBV12-3/TRBV12-4 | NA | TGTGCCAGCAGTTTGTACCCAGGACGGGCCAACGTCCTGACTTTC | CASSLYPGRANVLTF
TRBJ1-2 | 12 | NA | TRBV11-2 | NA | TGTGCCAGCAGCCCAGCCGACTATGGCTACACCTTC | CASSPADYGYTF
TRBJ2-1 | 12 | NA | TRBV19 | NA | TGTGCCAGTAGTATCTTGAGCAGTGAGCAGTTCTTC | CASSILSSEQFF
TRBJ1-2 | 13 | TRBD1 | TRBV15 | NA | TGTGCCACCAGCAGTAGGGGGCGGCGGGGCTACACCTTC | CATSSRGRRGYTF
TRBJ2-2 | 15 | NA | TRBV7-9 | NA | TGTGCCAGCAGCTTACGAGGGGTGGACACCGGGGAGCTGTTTTTT | CASSLRGVDTGELFF
TRBJ2-1 | 15 | TRBD1 | TRBV6-5 | many | TGTGCCAGCAGAATAGACAGGGGTATATACAATGAGCAGTTCTTC | CASRIDRGIYNEQFF
TRBJ2-1 | 13 | NA | TRBV30 | few | TGTGCCTGGGCCCCGGGCATTGGAGATGAGCAGTTCTTC | CAWAPGIGDEQFF
TRBJ1-1 | 15 | NA | TRBV7-9 | many | TGTGCCAGCAGCCATACCCCGACTTTCCACACTGAAGCTTTCTTT | CASSHTPTFHTEAFF
TRBJ2-1 | 18 | NA | TRBV7-3 | many | TGTGCCAGCAGCGCGACTGCCACGGGACCCCATTCCTACAATGAGCAGTTCTTC | CASSATATGPHSYNEQFF
TRBJ2-5 | 13 | NA | TRBV10-1 | NA | TGCGCCAGCAGTGATGGCCGGGGAGAGACCCAGTACTTC | CASSDGRGETQYF
TRBJ1-2 | 12 | NA | TRBV20-1 | few | TGCAGTGCGGGGAGAGGGCGCGATGGCTACACCTTC | CSAGRGRDGYTF
TRBJ2-3 | 13 | NA | TRBV2 | NA | TGTGCCAGCATGGGGGTAGAGGGAGATACGCAGTATTTT | CASMGVEGDTQYF
TRBJ2-1 | 12 | NA | TRBV13 | many | TGTGCCAGCAGCTCGACGGACAATGAGCAGTTCTTC | CASSSTDNEQFF
TRBJ2-7 | 12 | TRBD2 | TRBV29-1 | NA | TGCAGCGTTGAGACTAGCGGCTACGAGCAGTACTTC | CSVETSGYEQYF
TRBJ1-6 | 14 | NA | TRBV15 | many | TGTGCCACCAGCAGTCCAGGGGATTCTTCACCCCTCCACTTT | CATSSPGDSSPLHF